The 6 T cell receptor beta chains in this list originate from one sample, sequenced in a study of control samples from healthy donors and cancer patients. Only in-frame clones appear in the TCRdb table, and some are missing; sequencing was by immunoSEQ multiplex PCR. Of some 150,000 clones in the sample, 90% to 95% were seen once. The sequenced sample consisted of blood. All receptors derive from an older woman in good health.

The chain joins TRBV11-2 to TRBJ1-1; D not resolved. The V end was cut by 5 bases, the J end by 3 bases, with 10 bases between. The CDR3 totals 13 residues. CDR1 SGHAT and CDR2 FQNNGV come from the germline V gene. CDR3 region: CASSPLLDTEAFF. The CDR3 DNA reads TGTGCCAGCAGCCCTCTGCTGGACACTGAAGCTTTCTTT.

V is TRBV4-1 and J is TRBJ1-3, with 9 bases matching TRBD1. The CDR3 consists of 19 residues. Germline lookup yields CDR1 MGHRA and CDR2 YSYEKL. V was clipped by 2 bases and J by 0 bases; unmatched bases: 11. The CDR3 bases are TGCGCCAGCAGCCAACAACCGGGACAGGGCGGATCCTCTGGAAACACCATATATTTT. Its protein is CASSQQPGQGGSSGNTIYF.

The DNA of the CDR3 is TGCGCCAGCAGTGATCAGGGGGAGGGGTATGGCTACACCTTC. This gives the protein CASSDQGEGYGYTF. The V and J genes are TRBV10-2 and TRBJ1-2, with 7 positions matching TRBD1. Germline loops: CDR1 WSHSY, CDR2 SAAADI. The CDR3 totals 14 residues. V was clipped by 3 bases and J by 5 bases; unmatched bases: 6.

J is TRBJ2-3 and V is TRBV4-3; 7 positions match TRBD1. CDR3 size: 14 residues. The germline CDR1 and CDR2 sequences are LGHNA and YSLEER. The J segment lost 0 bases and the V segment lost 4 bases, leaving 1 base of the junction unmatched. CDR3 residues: CASSPTGSTDTQYF. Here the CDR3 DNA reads TGCGCCAGCAGCCCGACAGGGAGCACAGATACGCAGTATTTT.

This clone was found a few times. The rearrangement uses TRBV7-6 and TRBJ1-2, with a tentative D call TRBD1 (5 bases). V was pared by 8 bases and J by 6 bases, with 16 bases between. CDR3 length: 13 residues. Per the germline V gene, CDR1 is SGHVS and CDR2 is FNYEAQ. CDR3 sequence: CASGPGSRDGYTF. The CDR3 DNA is TGTGCCAGCGGCCCAGGGAGTAGGGATGGCTACACCTTC.

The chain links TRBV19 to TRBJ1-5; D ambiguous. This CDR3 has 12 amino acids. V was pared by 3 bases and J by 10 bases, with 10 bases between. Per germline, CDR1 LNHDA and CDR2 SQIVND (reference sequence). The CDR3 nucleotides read TGTGCCAGTAGTATGGTCCTCAAACCCCAGCATTTT. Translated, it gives CASSMVLKPQHF.